The 31 T cell receptor beta chains given below trace back to one sample, sequenced in a study of T cells in narcolepsy. Clones were read by immunoSEQ multiplex PCR, and TCRdb kept only the in-frame ones, dropping some. The repertoire holds around 30,000 clones, with roughly 90% as singletons. The sample consisted of CD45RA- memory CD4+ T cells from PBMCs. These receptors all stem from a human donor with narcolepsy.

This clone was recorded a few times. The chain couples TRBV7-2 to TRBJ2-2, with D hard to call. Trimming took off 8 bases at V and 4 bases at J, with 8 bases between the two ends. Germline loops: CDR1 SGHTA, CDR2 FQGNSA. The CDR3 consists of 12 residues. The CDR3 loop is CASAYITGELFF. The CDR3 DNA is TGTGCCAGCGCATACATCACCGGGGAGCTGTTTTTT.

The rearrangement uses TRBV19 and TRBJ1-2; the D is unclear. The length of the CDR3 is 14 residues. Germline V gene lookup returns CDR1 LNHDA and CDR2 SQIVND (reference sequence). Trimming removed 2 bases at V and 4 bases at J, with 11 bases between. The CDR3 nucleotides are TGTGCCAGTAGTATAACAGTAGTTAGCTATGGCTACACCTTC. Translating gives CASSITVVSYGYTF.

The chain employs TRBV29-1 and TRBJ2-2; D call uncertain. CDR3 length: 14 amino acids. With 4 bases removed from V and 0 bases from J, the gap between germline ends came to 9 bases. Per the germline V gene, CDR1 is SQVTM and CDR2 is ANQGSEA. The CDR3 is CSVAAGPNTGELFF. CDR3 nucleotides: TGCAGCGTTGCAGCAGGCCCGAACACCGGGGAGCTGTTTTTT.

The gene calls are TRBV29-1 and TRBJ1-3, with D unclear. Germline-derived CDR1 and CDR2 are SQVTM and ANQGSEA. The ends were cut back, 5 bases at V and 0 bases at J, with 14 bases in the middle. The CDR3 is made up of 15 amino acids. CDR3 protein: CSVKAFTGSGNTIYF. CDR3 DNA sequence: TGCAGCGTTAAAGCGTTTACGGGCTCTGGAAACACCATATATTTT.

The chain has TRBV6-1 and TRBJ2-7, with D perhaps TRBD1 (6 bases). V dropped 3 bases and J dropped 9 bases, with 9 bases sitting between them. CDR3 length: 11 amino acids. The germline V gene has CDR1 MNHNS and CDR2 SASEGT. For the CDR3, the DNA is TGTGCCAGCAGTGATAGGGGGAGGCAGTACTTC. Its translation is CASSDRGRQYF.

The V gene is TRBV7-3, the J gene TRBJ2-3; the match to TRBD2 covers 7 bases. CDR3 length: 14 amino acids. Germline CDR1 and CDR2: SGHTA and FQGTGA. Losses at the gene ends were 6 bases for V and 8 bases for J; bases not matched to a gene: 11. The CDR3 reads CASRQAGSSSTQYF. Written as DNA, the CDR3 is TGTGCCAGCAGACAAGCGGGATCGAGTAGTACGCAGTATTTT.

This chain joins TRBV6-5 and TRBJ2-2; possibly TRBD2 for D (5 bases). Germline loops: CDR1 MNHEY, CDR2 SVGAGI. This CDR3 has 14 residues. V lost 7 bases, J lost 0 bases, and 9 bases lay in between. The CDR3 loop is CASTQLANTGELFF. The CDR3 nucleotides read TGTGCCAGCACCCAACTAGCGAACACCGGGGAGCTGTTTTTT.

This chain links TRBV5-6 with TRBJ2-1, with 9 bases aligning to TRBD1. The V gene's germline CDR1 is SGHDT and CDR2 YYEEEE. V dropped 4 bases and J dropped 3; count of bases not matched to a gene: 5. The CDR3 covers 15 residues. CDR3 residues: CASSPDRGNYNEQFF. CDR3 nucleotides: TGTGCCAGCAGCCCCGACAGGGGGAACTACAATGAGCAGTTCTTC.

The chain is built from TRBV4-2 and TRBJ2-2, with D possibly matching TRBD1 (6 bases). The V gene's germline CDR1 is LGHNA and CDR2 YNFKEQ. Deletions cut 5 bases from V and 0 bases from J, with 10 bases between. The CDR3 totals 15 residues. The CDR3 sequence is CASSRDTANTGELFF. DNA of the CDR3: TGTGCCAGCAGCAGGGACACCGCGAACACCGGGGAGCTGTTTTTT.

The chain is built from TRBV14 and TRBJ1-2; possibly TRBD1 for D (5 bases). This CDR3 has 14 residues. The germline V gene encodes CDR1 SGHDN and CDR2 FVKESK. The V and J ends lost 4 bases and 10 bases respectively, with 19 bases between them. CDR3 protein: CASSPLGGAALYTF. CDR3 in DNA: TGTGCCAGCAGCCCCTTAGGAGGGGCGGCACTCTACACCTTC. Supplemented by reference TRBV14 and TRBJ1-2, the full variable domain reads EAGVTQFPSHSVIEKGQTVTLRCDPISGHDNLYWYRRVMGKEIKFLLHFVKESKQDESGMPNNRFLAERTGGTYSTLKVQPAELEDSGVYFCASSPLGGAALYTFGSGTRLTVV.

The gene calls are TRBV6-5 and TRBJ1-1, with D unclear. V was shortened by 7 bases and J by 8 bases, with 8 bases between the two germline ends. This CDR3 region has 10 residues. Germline V gives CDR1 MNHEY, CDR2 SVGAGI. In nucleotides, the CDR3 is TGTGCCAGCAACCCTCGGGAAGCTTTCTTT. The encoded protein is CASNPREAFF.

The rearrangement uses TRBV19 and TRBJ2-3; 13 bases are shared with TRBD2. The CDR3 sequence is 16 residues long. Per germline, CDR1 LNHDA and CDR2 SQIVND (reference sequence). V shed 5 bases, J shed 1 base, and the junction held 3 bases outside the gene matches. CDR3 coding DNA: TGTGCCAGTAGTCCCGGGACTAGCGGGGGCACAGATACGCAGTATTTT. This encodes CASSPGTSGGTDTQYF. Using reference TRBV19 and TRBJ2-3 for the parts outside the CDR3, the full variable domain is DGGITQSPKYLFRKEGQNVTLSCEQNLNHDAMYWYRQDPGQGLRLIYYSQIVNDFQKGDIAEGYSVSREKKESFPLTVTSAQKNPTAFYLCASSPGTSGGTDTQYFGPGTRLTVL.

V usage is TRBV7-2 and J usage is TRBJ1-2; D ambiguous. The CDR3 covers 13 residues. Germline CDR1 and CDR2: SGHTA and FQGNSA. V shed 6 bases and J shed 10 bases, with 18 bases lying between them. The CDR3 nucleotides read TGTGCCAGCAGGCGAAACGGAGACTTCGCCTACACCTTC. Translating gives CASRRNGDFAYTF.

This chain links TRBV5-6 with TRBJ2-4; 7 bases align to TRBD1. CDR3 length equals 16 residues. Trimming removed 0 bases from V and 6 bases from J; junction bases left unmatched: 9. Germline lookup yields CDR1 SGHDT and CDR2 YYEEEE. CDR3 DNA: TGTGCCAGCAGCTTGGTATACCGAACAGGGGTAAACATTCAGTACTTC. It is translated as CASSLVYRTGVNIQYF.

The chain combines TRBV5-1 with TRBJ2-7, with TRBD1 identical over 7 bases. CDR3 length: 12 amino acids. The V and J ends lost 5 bases and 5 bases, in that order; junction bases with no gene match: 4. The germline gives CDR1 SGHRS, CDR2 YFSETQ. The CDR3 bases are TGCGCCAGCAGTCAACAGGGGAACGAGCAGTACTTC. Amino acid sequence: CASSQQGNEQYF.

The genes are TRBV11-3 and TRBJ2-2; D remains ambiguous. Germline V lookup: CDR1 SGHNT, CDR2 YENEEA. The germline V and J ends were trimmed by 3 bases and 1 base, with 6 bases remaining between them. CDR3 length equals 14 residues. DNA of the CDR3: TGTGCCAGCAGCTTTTCGGGGAACACCGGGGAGCTGTTTTTT. This encodes CASSFSGNTGELFF.

This clone has just one count. The V and J genes are TRBV9 and TRBJ2-3; TRBD1 agrees at 7 bases. CDR3 length: 14 amino acids. V dropped 5 bases and J dropped 7; count of bases not matched to a gene: 10. Germline V gene sequence: CDR1 SGDLS, CDR2 YYNGEE. DNA of the CDR3: TGTGCCAGCAGGTTAGACAGGGCTAGAAATACGCAGTATTTT. This gives the protein CASRLDRARNTQYF.

This rearrangement joins TRBV5-6 to TRBJ2-5, with 7 bases matching TRBD1. The junction had 6 bases not matched to a gene; V was cut back by 2 bases and J by 2 bases. Germline V gene sequence: CDR1 SGHDT, CDR2 YYEEEE. CDR3 length: 15 amino acids. The CDR3 DNA sequence: TGTGCCAGCAGCTTAGGGGGCAGGGGGCAAGAGACCCAGTACTTC. Protein sequence: CASSLGGRGQETQYF.

J is TRBJ2-7 and V is TRBV7-2, with no clear D. The CDR3 extends over 14 amino acids. Germline V gene lookup returns CDR1 SGHTA and CDR2 FQGNSA. V was clipped by 2 bases and J by 2 bases, with 10 bases between them. The CDR3 sequence is CASSLKGLAYEQYF. CDR3 DNA: TGTGCCAGCAGCTTAAAAGGGTTAGCCTACGAGCAGTACTTC.

The rearrangement uses TRBV30 and TRBJ1-5; D might be TRBD1 (5 bases). V lost 4 bases and J lost 5, with 9 bases in between. The CDR3 covers 12 residues. Germline V lookup: CDR1 GTSNPN, CDR2 SVGIG (reference sequence). The CDR3 region is CAWNRKDQPQHF. The CDR3, as DNA: TGTGCCTGGAACAGGAAGGATCAGCCCCAGCATTTT. The whole variable domain, filled in from reference TRBV30 and TRBJ1-5, reads SQTIHQWPATLVQPVGSPLSLECTVEGTSNPNLYWYRQAAGRGLQLLFYSVGIGQISSEVPQNLSASRPQDRQFILSSKKLLLSDSGFYLCAWNRKDQPQHFGDGTRLSIL.

This chain uses TRBV19 with TRBJ1-5; D is uncertain. Germline loops: CDR1 LNHDA, CDR2 SQIVND (reference sequence). Trimming removed 7 bases from V and 3 bases from J, with 13 bases in between. The length of the CDR3 is 14 residues. CDR3 DNA: TGTGCCAGTAACGAAGGGCAGTTCAATCAGCCCCAGCATTTT. Its protein product is CASNEGQFNQPQHF.

This chain uses TRBV19 with TRBJ2-7; 9 nucleotides align to TRBD2. CDR1 is LNHDA and CDR2 is SQIVND in the germline V gene (reference sequence). The length of the CDR3 is 15 residues. V shed 7 bases, J shed 4 bases, and the junction held 11 bases outside the gene matches. In DNA form, the CDR3 reads TGTGCCAGTAACCCGACTAGCGGACCTTTATACGAGCAGTACTTC. It is translated as CASNPTSGPLYEQYF.

The chain recombines TRBV29-1 with TRBJ1-1; no firm D call. Trimming shortened V by 7 bases and J by 0 bases, and 12 bases separated the two germline ends. The CDR3 spans 13 residues. Germline V gene sequence: CDR1 SQVTM, CDR2 ANQGSEA. The CDR3: CSAAARVNTEAFF. CDR3 nucleotides: TGCAGCGCTGCGGCAAGGGTGAACACTGAAGCTTTCTTT.

The V gene is TRBV9, the J gene TRBJ2-5, with D hard to call. Germline CDR1 SGDLS, CDR2 YYNGEE. V lost 4 bases to trimming and J lost 1 base, with 11 bases between them. The CDR3 sequence is 14 residues long. CDR3 nucleotides: TGTGCCAGCAGCCTCATGGGCACCCAAGAGACCCAGTACTTC. It yields the protein CASSLMGTQETQYF. Complete variable domain (other parts from reference TRBV9 and TRBJ2-5): DSGVTQTPKHLITATGQRVTLRCSPRSGDLSVYWYQQSLDQGLQFLIQYYNGEERAKGNILERFSAQQFPDLHSELNLSSLELGDSALYFCASSLMGTQETQYFGPGTRLLVL.

A few counts support this clone. This chain joins TRBV6-5 and TRBJ2-1; 9 bases align to TRBD1. Trimming at V came to 0 bases and at J to 9 bases, leaving 9 bases not matched to a gene. Looked up from germline, CDR1 is MNHEY and CDR2 is SVGAGI. The length of the CDR3 is 16 residues. DNA for the CDR3: TGTGCCAGCAGTTACTCGCCGACAGGGGGGCAGGGTGAGCAGTTCTTC. The encoded protein is CASSYSPTGGQGEQFF.

The CDR3 is CASSWTGGYEQYF. The DNA for the CDR3 is TGCGCCAGCAGCTGGACAGGGGGTTACGAGCAGTACTTC. V usage is TRBV5-1 and J usage is TRBJ2-7; TRBD1 agrees at 10 bases. CDR3 size: 13 residues. V shed 3 bases, J shed 4 bases, and the junction held 1 base outside the gene matches. CDR1 is SGHRS and CDR2 is YFSETQ in the germline V gene. The entire variable domain, with the rest obtained from reference TRBV5-1 and TRBJ2-7, is as follows: KAGVTQTPRYLIKTRGQQVTLSCSPISGHRSVSWYQQTPGQGLQFLFEYFSETQRNKGNFPGRFSGRQFSNSRSEMNVSTLELGDSALYLCASSWTGGYEQYFGPGTRLTVT.

The chain employs TRBV6-1 and TRBJ2-5; D is possibly TRBD1 or TRBD2 (6 bases each). The DNA matches TRBJ2-7 better at its end, which makes the J call doubtful. CDR1 is MNHNS and CDR2 is SASEGT in the germline V gene. The CDR3 is 13 amino acids. CDR3 nucleotide sequence: TGTGCCAGCAGCCACAGGGAGGTGGGCGAGCAGTACTTC. Translating it yields CASSHREVGEQYF.

V gene TRBV7-9 combines with J gene TRBJ1-5; maybe TRBD1 (5 bases). Germline CDR1 reads SEHNR; CDR2 reads FQNEAQ (reference sequence). V lost 2 bases and J 2 bases, leaving 10 bases between the germline ends. The CDR3 sequence is 15 residues long. In nucleotides, the CDR3 is TGTGCCAGCAGCTTAAGGGGTGTGGGCAATCAGCCCCAGCATTTT. This gives the protein CASSLRGVGNQPQHF.

In DNA form, the CDR3 reads TGTGCCATCAGTGAGTCGATTCTAGCGGGGGGCACAGATACGCAGTATTTT. Its translation: CAISESILAGGTDTQYF. The rearrangement links TRBV10-3 to TRBJ2-3; 10 bases map to TRBD2. The germline V gene has CDR1 ENHRY and CDR2 SYGVKD. CDR3 length equals 17 residues. V trimming: 0 bases; J trimming: 1 base; junction bases outside the gene matches: 4.

This rearrangement joins TRBV5-1 to TRBJ2-1; 8 bases fit TRBD1. The CDR3 totals 12 residues. After removal of 5 bases from V and 6 bases from J, the junction contained 1 base not matched to a gene. Germline V gives CDR1 SGHRS, CDR2 YFSETQ. DNA of the CDR3: TGCGCCAGCAGAGGACAGGGCAATGAGCAGTTCTTC. Its translation: CASRGQGNEQFF.

The chain is built from TRBV5-1 and TRBJ1-2; 8 nucleotides align to TRBD1. Trimming cost V 3 bases and J 7 bases; bases outside gene matches: 5. The length of the CDR3 is 13 residues. In germline, CDR1 is SGHRS, CDR2 YFSETQ. The CDR3 region is CASSSDREGGYTF. For the CDR3, the DNA is TGCGCCAGCAGCTCGGACAGGGAGGGTGGCTACACCTTC.